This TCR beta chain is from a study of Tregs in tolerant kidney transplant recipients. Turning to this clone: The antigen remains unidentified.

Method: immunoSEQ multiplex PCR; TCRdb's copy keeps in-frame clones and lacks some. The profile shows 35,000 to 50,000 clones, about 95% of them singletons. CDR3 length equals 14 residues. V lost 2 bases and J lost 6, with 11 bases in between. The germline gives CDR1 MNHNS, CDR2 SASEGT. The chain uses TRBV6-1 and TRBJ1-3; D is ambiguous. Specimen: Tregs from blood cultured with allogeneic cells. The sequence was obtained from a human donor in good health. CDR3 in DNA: TGTGCCAGCAGTGAACAACTAGCCGTAAACACCATATATTTT. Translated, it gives CASSEQLAVNTIYF.